These 18 T cell receptor beta chains came from one sample sequenced in a study of CD8 T cells in Susac syndrome. Random hexamers were used to reverse transcribe the RNA input (0.5 to 1 ug). TCRdb recomputed calls from the immunoSEQ multiplex PCR reads with MiXCR, one row per CDR3 protein. Counted here are 170,000 or so distinct CDR3 sequences, roughly 92% occurring once; the ten biggest clones make up roughly 0.1%. What was sequenced was CD4+ T cells from PBMCs. These receptor sequences come from a human donor with multiple sclerosis.

The rearrangement links TRBV28 to TRBJ1-6; no firm D call. Germline CDR1 MDHEN, CDR2 SYDVKM. The CDR3 totals 13 residues. The V end lost 7 bases, the J end lost 7 bases, and 11 bases lay between the germline ends. CDR3 amino acids: CASKGTANSPLHF. CDR3 DNA: TGTGCCAGCAAGGGCACCGCGAATTCACCCCTCCACTTT.

The chain joins TRBV19 to TRBJ1-1; tentatively, D is TRBD1 (6 bases). V was clipped by 7 bases and J by 1 base, with 25 bases between them. The germline V gene has CDR1 LNHDA and CDR2 SQIVND (reference sequence). This CDR3 has 18 residues. CDR3 residues: CASIRRRGSGQSNTEAFF. CDR3 DNA: TGTGCCAGTATAAGACGCCGAGGCTCAGGACAGTCGAACACTGAAGCTTTCTTT. The whole variable domain, remainder taken from reference TRBV19 and TRBJ1-1, is DGGITQSPKYLFRKEGQNVTLSCEQNLNHDAMYWYRQDPGQGLRLIYYSQIVNDFQKGDIAEGYSVSREKKESFPLTVTSAQKNPTAFYLCASIRRRGSGQSNTEAFFGQGTRLTVV.

The gene calls are TRBV19 and TRBJ2-3; D is undetermined. The CDR3 has 13 residues. Germline V lookup: CDR1 LNHDA, CDR2 SQIVND (reference sequence). The V end was cut by 5 bases, the J end by 2 bases, with 8 bases between. The CDR3 region is CASSLRHTDTQYF. As DNA, the CDR3 is TGTGCCAGTAGTTTACGACACACAGATACGCAGTATTTT.

This chain connects TRBV12-3 or TRBV12-4 to TRBJ2-7; maybe TRBD1 (6 bases). This CDR3 contains 13 residues. Trimming shortened V by 5 bases and J by 3 bases, and 11 bases separated the two germline ends. The CDR3, as DNA: TGTGCCAGCAGTACCCCAGGGGTCTACGAGCAGTACTTC. It yields the protein CASSTPGVYEQYF.

The genes are TRBV30 and TRBJ2-2, with D possibly being TRBD1 (5 bases). Trimming cost V 0 bases and J 3 bases, with 11 bases left between them. CDR1 is GTSNPN, CDR2 SVGIG, per germline (reference sequence). This CDR3 spans 15 amino acids. The CDR3 sequence is CAWSVPSRDTGELFF. For the CDR3, the DNA is TGTGCCTGGAGTGTACCCAGCAGGGACACCGGGGAGCTGTTTTTT.

The rearrangement uses TRBV4-3 and TRBJ1-2, with a tentative D call TRBD1 (6 bases). Trimming took 1 base from V and 7 from J, leaving 16 bases between them. CDR3 length: 15 residues. Germline V gene lookup returns CDR1 LGHNA and CDR2 YSLEER. CDR3 sequence: CASSQGTGPYGGYTF. CDR3 nucleotide sequence: TGCGCCAGCAGCCAAGGAACAGGGCCTTATGGTGGCTACACCTTC.

V and J are TRBV4-3 and TRBJ1-2; D is unresolved. Germline V CDR1 and CDR2: LGHNA, YSLEER. Trimming pared 4 bases from V and 2 bases from J, leaving 14 bases between. The CDR3 length is 15 residues. This chain's CDR3 is CASSPRLERNYGYTF. DNA of the CDR3: TGCGCCAGCAGCCCCCGGCTGGAACGGAACTATGGCTACACCTTC.

The chain combines TRBV7-2 with TRBJ2-2, with D maybe TRBD2 (6 bases). V was trimmed by 1 base and J by 5 bases, leaving 11 bases between them. CDR1 is SGHTA, CDR2 FQGNSA, per germline. The CDR3 consists of 15 residues. The CDR3 region is CASSLVIGGTGELFF. DNA for the CDR3: TGTGCCAGCAGCTTAGTTATTGGGGGGACCGGGGAGCTGTTTTTT.

The chain combines TRBV6-2 or TRBV6-3 with TRBJ2-7, with 11 bases fitting TRBD2. V was clipped by 6 bases and J by 6 bases; unmatched bases: 10. Germline loops: CDR1 MNHEY, CDR2 SVGEGT. CDR3 length equals 15 residues. For the CDR3, the DNA is TGTGCCAGCAGGCACCCCGGGACTAGCGGCCGCGAGCAGTACTTC. It translates to CASRHPGTSGREQYF.

The rearrangement links TRBV7-2 to TRBJ2-3; the D is unclear. The CDR3 contains 11 residues. V gave up 5 bases and J gave up 8 bases, with 8 bases separating them. From germline, CDR1 is SGHTA and CDR2 FQGNSA. The chain's CDR3 is CASSAAFTQYF. DNA of the CDR3: TGTGCCAGCAGCGCAGCATTTACGCAGTATTTT.

This chain links TRBV20-1 with TRBJ2-7, with TRBD1 identical over 9 bases. J was trimmed by 4 bases and V by 2 bases; bases with no gene match: 3. The V gene's germline CDR1 is DFQATT and CDR2 SNEGSKA (reference sequence). There are 13 residues in the CDR3. The CDR3 spells CSARRTGVYEQYF. The CDR3 nucleotides are TGCAGTGCTAGAAGGACAGGGGTGTACGAGCAGTACTTC.

V gene TRBV20-1 combines with J gene TRBJ2-3; 9 bases are a match to TRBD1. Germline V gives CDR1 DFQATT, CDR2 SNEGSKA (reference sequence). There are 15 residues in the CDR3. The V gene end was trimmed by 6 bases and the J gene end by 2 bases; junction bases not matched to a gene: 9. CDR3 in DNA: TGCAGTGCCCCAGCGCGGGACAGGGACACAGATACGCAGTATTTT. Translation gives CSAPARDRDTDTQYF.

V usage is TRBV2 and J usage is TRBJ2-2; D assignment may be TRBD1 or TRBD2 (6 bases each). V was shortened by 4 bases and J by 4 bases, with 13 bases between the two germline ends. Germline V gene data show CDR1 as SNHLY and CDR2 as FYNNEI. The CDR3 runs to 15 residues. CDR3 in amino acids: CASSVRGESTGELFF. DNA for the CDR3: TGTGCCAGCAGTGTTAGGGGGGAATCCACCGGGGAGCTGTTTTTT.

The rearrangement joins TRBV24-1 to TRBJ2-1; D is undetermined. V was clipped by 0 bases and J by 5 bases, with 7 bases between them. Germline assignment: CDR1 KGHDR and CDR2 SFDVKD. This CDR3 has 14 residues. CDR3 nucleotides: TGTGCCACCAGTGATTTGCCTGGAGACAATGAGCAGTTCTTC. This translates into CATSDLPGDNEQFF.

The chain recombines TRBV7-9 with TRBJ2-3; D may correspond to TRBD1 or TRBD2 (5 bases each). Deletions cut 5 bases from V and 0 bases from J, with 18 bases between. The CDR3 loop spans 17 amino acids. Germline CDR1 is SEHNR and CDR2 is FQNEAQ (reference sequence). The chain's CDR3 is CASSRYGGVLSTDTQYF. DNA of the CDR3: TGTGCCAGCAGCCGGTATGGGGGAGTGCTTAGCACAGATACGCAGTATTTT.

The V call is TRBV5-1, the J call TRBJ1-2; 7 nucleotides align to TRBD1. The CDR3 loop spans 14 amino acids. The germline gives CDR1 SGHRS, CDR2 YFSETQ. Trimming took 0 bases from V and 4 from J; bases not matched to a gene: 3. The DNA for the CDR3 is TGCGCCAGCAGCTTGGGACCAGGGGGCTATGGCTACACCTTC. Encoded protein: CASSLGPGGYGYTF.

The rearrangement joins TRBV20-1 to TRBJ2-5, with D maybe TRBD2 (5 bases). The V and J ends lost 0 bases and 1 base respectively, with 12 bases between them. Germline assignment: CDR1 DFQATT and CDR2 SNEGSKA (reference sequence). The CDR3 contains 15 residues. The CDR3, as DNA: TGCAGTGCTAGAGATTCATCGGGAACCCAAGAGACCCAGTACTTC. This encodes CSARDSSGTQETQYF.

This sequence joins TRBV9 and TRBJ2-1, with D possibly TRBD1 on 6 matching bases. This CDR3 is built from 14 residues. Per germline, CDR1 SGDLS and CDR2 YYNGEE. V was clipped by 2 bases and J by 2 bases, with 8 bases between them. The CDR3 reads CASSVNRAYNEQFF. The CDR3 DNA sequence: TGTGCCAGCAGCGTGAACAGGGCCTACAATGAGCAGTTCTTC. The full variable domain, with the rest looked up from reference TRBV9 and TRBJ2-1, is DSGVTQTPKHLITATGQRVTLRCSPRSGDLSVYWYQQSLDQGLQFLIQYYNGEERAKGNILERFSAQQFPDLHSELNLSSLELGDSALYFCASSVNRAYNEQFFGPGTRLTVL.